The T cell receptor beta chain under discussion was sequenced for a study of blood T cell repertoires in COVID-19. Germline values: CDR1 SEHNR, CDR2 FQNEAQ (reference sequence). The length of the CDR3 is 14 residues. Data came from immunoSEQ multiplex PCR; TCRdb stores just in-frame clones and leaves some out. Of about 100,000 clones listed, roughly 80% are singletons. Sequenced material: peripheral blood. The receptor comes from a man aged 45-65 years with active or convalescent COVID-19. The rearrangement uses TRBV7-9 and TRBJ2-6, with 7 positions matching TRBD1. The CDR3 loop is CASQGVDGANVLTF. The CDR3 coding sequence is TGTGCTTCCCAGGGGGTTGATGGGGCCAACGTCCTGACTTTC. Using reference TRBV7-9 and TRBJ2-6 for the parts outside the CDR3, the full variable domain is DTGVSQNPRHKITKRGQNVTFRCDPISEHNRLYWYRQTLGQGPEFLTYFQNEAQLEKSRLLSDRFSAERPKGSFSTLEIQRTEQGDSAMYLCASQGVDGANVLTFGAGSRLTVL.